This TCR beta chain came from a study of blood T cell repertoires in COVID-19. Study summary: Samples came from the United States, Italy and Spain, spanning acute and convalescent COVID-19. The analysed material was cDNA or gDNA that came from T cells, B-cell-depleted T cells, or PBMCs.

This clone is a singleton in its sample. Trimming stripped 8 bases from V and 2 bases from J, with 12 bases between. The CDR3 sequence is 13 residues long. Germline CDR1 is MNHEY and CDR2 is SVGAGI. In the authors' workflow: By means of reference gene primer amplification, nucleated cell counts were estimated. Libraries were prepared by immunoSEQ multiplex PCR; TCRdb keeps only in-frame clonotypes and omits some of them. V, J and clone size derive from that table, while D and trimming were established from the DNA sequence. The repertoire holds approximately 260,000 clones, approximately 83% seen once, with 9.5% to 12% in the top ten.

The sample comprised peripheral blood. The chain couples TRBV6-5 to TRBJ1-1; possibly TRBD1 for D (5 bases). The receptor comes from a woman aged 70-85 years with acute or convalescent COVID-19. The CDR3 DNA reads as TGTGCCAGCGCCAGGGATGGAAACACTGAAGCTTTCTTT. It translates to CASARDGNTEAFF.